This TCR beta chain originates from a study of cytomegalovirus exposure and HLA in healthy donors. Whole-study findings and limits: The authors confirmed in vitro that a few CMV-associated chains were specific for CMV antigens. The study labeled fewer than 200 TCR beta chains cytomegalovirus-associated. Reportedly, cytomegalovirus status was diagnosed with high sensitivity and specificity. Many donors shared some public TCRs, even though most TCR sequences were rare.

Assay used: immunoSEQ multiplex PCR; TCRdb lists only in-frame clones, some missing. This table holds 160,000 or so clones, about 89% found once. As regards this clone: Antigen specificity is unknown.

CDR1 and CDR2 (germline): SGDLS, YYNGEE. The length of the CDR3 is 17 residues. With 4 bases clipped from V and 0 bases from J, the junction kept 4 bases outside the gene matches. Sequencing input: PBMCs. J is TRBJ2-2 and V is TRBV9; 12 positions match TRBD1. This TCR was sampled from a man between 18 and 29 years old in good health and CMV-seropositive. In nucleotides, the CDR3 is TGTGCCAGCAGCTCGGGACAGGGGGCGTCGAACACCGGGGAGCTGTTTTTT. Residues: CASSSGQGASNTGELFF.